This is a list of T cell receptor beta chains from one sample in a study of control samples from healthy donors and cancer patients. Profiling relied on immunoSEQ multiplex PCR, and the TCRdb table lists in-frame clones only, not all of them. The sample lists around 180,000 clones, 75% to 95% seen once, with about 2.1% in the top ten. Specimen: blood. These receptors were taken from a woman in her forties in good health. Both conserved end residues are part of each CDR3. D genes are given only for firm matches. Size is stated for part of the rows, as once, few or many counts, or as a class when the clone is expanded.

. TRBV18 TRBD2 CASSPPRGGPNEQFF
. TRBV3-1/TRBV3-2 TRBD2 CASSQERLAGIYEQYF
. TRBV9 . CASSGVSGEDEQFF
. TRBV25-1 TRBD2 CASSTSGGTASYNEQFF
. TRBV10-3 . CAISQPGGEQFF
. TRBV19 . CASSMLESGNTIYF
. TRBV6-5 TRBD1 CASSGQGRNGQPQHF
. TRBV5-1 TRBD1 CASSGAGQGNTGELFF
. TRBV9 . CASSVAMGTEAFF
. TRBV6-5 TRBD1 CASSGGQGNQPQHF
. TRBV6-1 . CASSEIPGNEQFF
. TRBV14 TRBD1 CASSPLDRGRVSYGYTF
. TRBV19 . CASSKGGTDTQYF
. TRBV6-1 . CASSEVDWPETQYF
. TRBV6-5 . CASTTTRGTDTQYF
. TRBV18 TRBD2 CASSQSGGSYNEQFF
. TRBV2 TRBD1 CASGKDRDTEAFF
once TRBV7-2 TRBD2 CASRAGGLVDTQYF
. TRBV4-1 . CASSQDPKQGGPTSPLHF
. TRBV27 TRBD1 CASKPGTGLSYEQYF
. TRBV2 TRBD2 CASRAGGRTGELFF
few TRBV5-1 . CASSSQYNEQFF
. TRBV5-1 . CASSPDAEGETQYF
. TRBV5-1 . CASTRGTMNTEAFF
. TRBV5-1 . CASSLGQSYEQYF
. TRBV5-1 . CASSLRGENEQYF
. TRBV10-3 TRBD1 CAITSQGQGYEQYF
. TRBV27 . CASSLGAGPSSGNTIYF
few TRBV7-2 TRBD1 CASSPRTGGYGYTF
. TRBV13 . CASSMSRLTSYEQYF
. TRBV3-1/TRBV3-2 TRBD2 CASRFGGGGSHTQYF
. TRBV14 . CASSQSTLSGGYTF
few TRBV19 . CASSYRQRSNQPQHF
. TRBV19 TRBD2 CASRWGGAYNEQFF
. TRBV7-9 TRBD1 CASSHTGDLGGYEKLFF
. TRBV7-9 TRBD1 CASSLEWDRGHGYTF
few TRBV3-1/TRBV3-2 TRBD2 CASSLRRLAGALGAGELFF
. TRBV7-9 . CASSLVDSQSFF
. TRBV6-5 . CASSPTLWGGYGYTF
few TRBV7-2 TRBD1 CASSFLDRVSNEQFF
. TRBV4-1 . CASSQGRAYEQYF
. TRBV6-5 . CASRKTALTDTQYF
. TRBV5-1 TRBD1 CASSLDRGPDTQYF
. TRBV12-5 . CASGSRASYEQYF
few TRBV6-6 TRBD2 CASRAGTSGTYEQYF
once TRBV11-1 TRBD2 CASSPRGSGGETQYF
. TRBV7-8 TRBD1 CASSLVGQVNTEAFF
. TRBV5-4 TRBD1 CASSLMKEGAYGYTF
. TRBV10-2 TRBD2 CASRFSGGQETQYF